The 18 T cell receptor beta chains listed next were all sequenced from one sample in a study of blood T cell repertoires in COVID-19. Assay used: immunoSEQ multiplex PCR; TCRdb lists only in-frame clones, some missing. The sample consists of approximately 300,000 clones, 85% of them appearing once. Sequenced material: peripheral blood. These receptor sequences come from a woman in her forties or fifties with active or convalescent COVID-19.

This chain connects TRBV2 to TRBJ2-1; 11 bases are a match to TRBD2. The trim removed 6 bases at V and 8 bases at J, leaving 9 bases unmatched. Germline loops: CDR1 SNHLY, CDR2 FYNNEI. The CDR3 consists of 15 residues. In nucleotides, the CDR3 is TGTGCCAGCAGCACTAGCGGGAGCCAATTTCATGAGCAGTTCTTC. Its protein product is CASSTSGSQFHEQFF.

This clone was counted a single time. The CDR3 here is CASSPAATVNSPLHF. Here the CDR3 DNA reads TGCGCCAGCAGCCCGGCCGCGACAGTTAATTCACCCCTCCACTTT. This chain links TRBV5-1 with TRBJ1-6, with D tentatively TRBD1 (5 bases). This CDR3 is 15 amino acids long. V lost 4 bases and J lost 6, with 14 bases in between. Germline loops: CDR1 SGHRS, CDR2 YFSETQ. Supplemented by reference TRBV5-1 and TRBJ1-6, the full variable domain reads KAGVTQTPRYLIKTRGQQVTLSCSPISGHRSVSWYQQTPGQGLQFLFEYFSETQRNKGNFPGRFSGRQFSNSRSEMNVSTLELGDSALYLCASSPAATVNSPLHFGNGTRLTVT.

This sequence joins TRBV6-5 and TRBJ2-1; D gene ambiguous. The CDR3 totals 14 residues. Trimming took 2 bases from V and 7 from J, leaving 12 bases between them. Germline V gene lookup returns CDR1 MNHEY and CDR2 SVGAGI. CDR3 residues: CASSYVSTENEQFF. The CDR3 bases are TGTGCCAGCAGTTACGTTTCGACTGAGAATGAGCAGTTCTTC.

V gene TRBV5-5 combines with J gene TRBJ1-1; the match to TRBD1 covers 9 bases. Germline V gene data show CDR1 as SGHKS and CDR2 as YYEKEE (reference sequence). The CDR3 has 15 amino acids. V lost 4 bases to trimming and J lost 6 bases; unmatched junction nucleotides: 10. The CDR3 DNA sequence: TGTGCCAGCAGCGCCCAAACAGGGGGCCCCTCTGAAGCTTTCTTT. Translating it yields CASSAQTGGPSEAFF.

The rearrangement uses TRBV14 and TRBJ2-1, with TRBD2 matching 8 bases. Germline CDR1 reads SGHDN; CDR2 reads FVKESK. The CDR3 totals 14 residues. V lost 0 bases, J lost 15 bases, and 10 bases stayed unmatched. DNA for the CDR3: TGTGCCAGCAGCCAAGATCGTCATCCGGGGGGGTGGTTCTTC. Translating gives CASSQDRHPGGWFF.

The rearrangement uses TRBV27 and TRBJ2-6; possibly TRBD2 for D (6 bases). This CDR3 is 15 amino acids long. Trimming took 5 bases from V and 2 from J, leaving 10 bases between them. Germline V gives CDR1 MNHEY, CDR2 SMNVEV (reference sequence). The CDR3 reads CASSLGTAGANVLTF. The CDR3 region has the DNA TGTGCCAGCAGTCTCGGGACTGCTGGGGCCAACGTCCTGACTTTC.

V gene TRBV28 combines with J gene TRBJ1-2; D not certain. The CDR3 covers 12 residues. Trimming shortened V by 10 bases and J by 0 bases, and 9 bases separated the two germline ends. Germline CDR1 is MDHEN and CDR2 is SYDVKM. Here the CDR3 DNA reads TGTGCCACGAGCGTGACTAACTATGGCTACACCTTC. Translating it yields CATSVTNYGYTF.

With regard to this clone: The same CDR3 arises from other DNA sequences in this sample as well. The chain carries TRBV9 and TRBJ2-1; 7 positions agree with TRBD2. The CDR3 sequence is 12 residues long. CDR1 is SGDLS, CDR2 YYNGEE, per germline. With V trimmed by 0 bases and J by 10 bases, 1 base remained unmatched. DNA of the CDR3: TGTGCCAGCAGCGTAGAGCGGGGAGAGCAGTTCTTC. Protein sequence: CASSVERGEQFF.

The J gene is TRBJ1-2, the V gene TRBV29-1, with 9 positions matching TRBD1. V lost 0 bases, J lost 7 bases, and 3 bases stayed unmatched. The CDR3 runs 13 residues. CDR1 and CDR2 from the germline V gene are SQVTM and ANQGSEA. CDR3 protein: CSVEDNRGLGYTF. CDR3 bases: TGCAGCGTTGAAGACAACAGGGGGCTTGGCTACACCTTC.

This clone has more than one count but fewer than ten. The chain has TRBV28 and TRBJ2-7; TRBD1 agrees at 7 bases. V lost 1 base and J lost 4; bases outside the gene matches: 1. CDR1 is MDHEN and CDR2 is SYDVKM in the germline V gene. The CDR3 runs 13 residues. CDR3 in amino acids: CASSLSGGYEQYF. Written as DNA, the CDR3 is TGTGCCAGCAGTTTATCAGGGGGATACGAGCAGTACTTC.

The rearrangement links TRBV5-4 to TRBJ1-2, with 12 bases aligning to TRBD1. Germline CDR1 SGHNT, CDR2 YYREEE (reference sequence). The trim removed 4 bases at V and 7 bases at J, leaving 8 bases unmatched. This CDR3 comprises 15 residues. The CDR3 DNA sequence: TGTGCCAGCAGCCGATGGGACAGGGGGCATGGTGGCTACACCTTC. Protein: CASSRWDRGHGGYTF.

This clone is a singleton in its sample. The chain uses TRBV7-2 and TRBJ1-2, with TRBD1 identical over 10 bases. Losses at the gene ends were 1 base for V and 4 bases for J; bases not matched to a gene: 3. Germline loops: CDR1 SGHTA, CDR2 FQGNSA. This CDR3 has 15 residues. The CDR3 region has the DNA TGTGCCAGCAGCTTAGTGACAGGGGGCCTCTATGGCTACACCTTC. It codes for CASSLVTGGLYGYTF.

The V gene is TRBV2, the J gene TRBJ1-5, with D unresolved. V was clipped by 7 bases and J by 0 bases, with 10 bases between them. Germline V lookup: CDR1 SNHLY, CDR2 FYNNEI. The CDR3 contains 14 residues. The CDR3 sequence: CASTLAISNQPQHF. The DNA for the CDR3 is TGTGCCAGCACGTTAGCCATTAGCAATCAGCCCCAGCATTTT.

This rearrangement joins TRBV5-4 to TRBJ2-1; the D gene is possibly TRBD2 (6 bases). The CDR3 length is 13 residues. The V gene's germline CDR1 is SGHNT and CDR2 YYREEE (reference sequence). The V and J ends lost 2 bases and 7 bases respectively, with 10 bases between them. This CDR3 is CASSFRGGNEQFF. The CDR3 DNA sequence: TGTGCCAGCAGCTTTCGGGGAGGAAATGAGCAGTTCTTC. Full variable domain (outside the CDR3, taken from reference TRBV5-4 and TRBJ2-1): ETGVTQSPTHLIKTRGQQVTLRCSSQSGHNTVSWYQQALGQGPQFIFQYYREEENGRGNFPPRFSGLQFPNYSSELNVNALELDDSALYLCASSFRGGNEQFFGPGTRLTVL.

V is TRBV30 and J is TRBJ1-6, with 10 bases that match TRBD1. Germline V gene data show CDR1 as GTSNPN and CDR2 as SVGIG (reference sequence). The V segment lost 4 bases and the J segment 8 bases; nucleotides outside the gene matches: 5. This CDR3 spans 14 amino acids. This CDR3 is CAWTPTGGDSPLHF. CDR3 DNA: TGTGCCTGGACTCCGACAGGGGGCGATTCACCCCTCCACTTT.

This rearrangement joins TRBV5-6 to TRBJ2-3, with a possible D match to TRBD1 (5 bases). This CDR3 is 14 amino acids long. Germline lookup yields CDR1 SGHDT and CDR2 YYEEEE. Trimming stripped 5 bases from V and 0 bases from J, with 10 bases between. For the CDR3, the DNA is TGTGCCAGCAGTCTACAGGCTAGCACAGATACGCAGTATTTT. Translation: CASSLQASTDTQYF.

The chain combines TRBV2 with TRBJ1-4; a weak D match, TRBD1 (5 bases). V lost 4 bases, J lost 3 bases, and 12 bases lay in between. The CDR3 covers 15 residues. The V gene's germline CDR1 is SNHLY and CDR2 FYNNEI. Written as DNA, the CDR3 is TGTGCCAGCAGTGTCCAAGGGGCTTCTAATGAAAAACTGTTTTTT. The encoded protein is CASSVQGASNEKLFF.

This clone was seen ten or more times. The chain couples TRBV19 to TRBJ2-2, with D perhaps TRBD2 (5 bases). V lost 7 bases, J lost 5 bases, and 11 bases lay in between. There are 13 residues in the CDR3. Germline V lookup: CDR1 LNHDA, CDR2 SQIVND (reference sequence). This CDR3 is CASTPPGTGELFF. CDR3 bases: TGTGCCAGTACTCCTCCGGGGACCGGGGAGCTGTTTTTT.